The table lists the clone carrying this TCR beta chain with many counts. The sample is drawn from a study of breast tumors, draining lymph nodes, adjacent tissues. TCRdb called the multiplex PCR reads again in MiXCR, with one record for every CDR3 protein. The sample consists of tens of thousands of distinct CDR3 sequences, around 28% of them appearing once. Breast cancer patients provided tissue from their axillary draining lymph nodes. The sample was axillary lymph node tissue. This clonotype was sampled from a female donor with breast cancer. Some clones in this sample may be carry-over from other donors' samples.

CDR3 residues: CASSVRDSAETQYF. The DNA of the CDR3 is TGTGCCAGCAGTGTCCGGGACAGTGCGGAGACCCAGTACTTC. This rearrangement joins TRBV12-3 or TRBV12-4 to TRBJ2-5, with TRBD1 matching over 7 bases. With V trimmed by 5 bases and J by 5 bases, 8 bases remained unmatched. CDR3 length: 14 residues.